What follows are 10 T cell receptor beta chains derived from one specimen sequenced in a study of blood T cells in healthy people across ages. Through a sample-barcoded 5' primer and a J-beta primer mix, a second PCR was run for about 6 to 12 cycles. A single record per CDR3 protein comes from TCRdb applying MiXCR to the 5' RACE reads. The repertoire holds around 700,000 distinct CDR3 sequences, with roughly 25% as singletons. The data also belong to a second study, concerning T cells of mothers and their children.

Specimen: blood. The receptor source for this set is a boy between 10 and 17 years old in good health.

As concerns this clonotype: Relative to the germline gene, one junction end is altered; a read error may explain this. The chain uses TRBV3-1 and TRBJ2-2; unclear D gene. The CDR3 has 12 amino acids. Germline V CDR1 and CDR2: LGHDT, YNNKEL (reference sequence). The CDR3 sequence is CASSQATGELFF. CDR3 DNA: TGTGCCAGCAGTCAAGCTACCGGGGAGCTGTTTTTT.

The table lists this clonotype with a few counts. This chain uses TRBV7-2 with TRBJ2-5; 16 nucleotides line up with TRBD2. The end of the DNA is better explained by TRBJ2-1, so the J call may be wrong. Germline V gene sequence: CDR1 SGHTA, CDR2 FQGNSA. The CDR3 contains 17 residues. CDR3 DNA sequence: TGTGCCAGCAGCCCGAGGGGGACTAGCGGGGGGGCAGGTGAGCAGTTCTTC. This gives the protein CASSPRGTSGGAGEQFF.

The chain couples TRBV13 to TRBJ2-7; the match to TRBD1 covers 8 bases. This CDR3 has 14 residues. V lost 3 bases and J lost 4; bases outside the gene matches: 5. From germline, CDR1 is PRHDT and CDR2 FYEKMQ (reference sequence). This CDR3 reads CASSFRDRQYEQYF. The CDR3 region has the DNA TGTGCCAGCAGCTTCCGGGACAGGCAATACGAGCAGTACTTC.

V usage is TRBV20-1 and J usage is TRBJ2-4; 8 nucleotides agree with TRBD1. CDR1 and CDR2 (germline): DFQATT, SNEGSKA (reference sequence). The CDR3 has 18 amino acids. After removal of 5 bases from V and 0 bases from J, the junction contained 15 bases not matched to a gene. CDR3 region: CSAALQGAAGLAKNIQYF. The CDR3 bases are TGCAGTGCTGCCCTTCAGGGGGCGGCGGGCCTAGCCAAAAACATTCAGTACTTC.

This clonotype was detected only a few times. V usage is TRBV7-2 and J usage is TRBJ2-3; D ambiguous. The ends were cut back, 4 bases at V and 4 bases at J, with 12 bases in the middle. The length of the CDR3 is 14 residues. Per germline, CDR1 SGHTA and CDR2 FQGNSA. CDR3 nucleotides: TGTGCCAGCAGCTATGCCCCTGGGGCAGATACGCAGTATTTT. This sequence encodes CASSYAPGADTQYF.

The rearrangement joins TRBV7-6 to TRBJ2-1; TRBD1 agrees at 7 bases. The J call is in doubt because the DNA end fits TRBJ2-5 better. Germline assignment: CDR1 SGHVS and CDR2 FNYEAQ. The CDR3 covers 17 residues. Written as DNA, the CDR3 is TGTGCCAGCAGCTTAGAGGGGGCAGACCCGTACCAAGAGACCCAGTACTTC. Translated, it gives CASSLEGADPYQETQYF.

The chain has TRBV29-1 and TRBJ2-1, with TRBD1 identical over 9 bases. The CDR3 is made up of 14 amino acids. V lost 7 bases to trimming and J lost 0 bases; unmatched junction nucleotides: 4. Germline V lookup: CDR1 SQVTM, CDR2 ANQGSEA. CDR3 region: CSAGTGSSYNEQFF. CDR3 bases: TGCAGCGCCGGGACAGGGAGCTCCTACAATGAGCAGTTCTTC.

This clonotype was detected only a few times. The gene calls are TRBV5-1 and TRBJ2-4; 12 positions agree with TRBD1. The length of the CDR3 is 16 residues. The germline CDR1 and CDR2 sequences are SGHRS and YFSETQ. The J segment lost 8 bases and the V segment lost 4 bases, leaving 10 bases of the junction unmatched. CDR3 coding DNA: TGCGCCAGCAGCATGTCGGGACAGGGGGCCGGGGACATTCAGTACTTC. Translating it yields CASSMSGQGAGDIQYF.

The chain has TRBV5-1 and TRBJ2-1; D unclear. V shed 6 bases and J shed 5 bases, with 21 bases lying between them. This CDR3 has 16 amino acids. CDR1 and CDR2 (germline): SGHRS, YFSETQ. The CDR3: CASINGPGRKDNEQFF. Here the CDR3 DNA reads TGCGCCAGCATCAATGGTCCGGGCCGAAAAGACAATGAGCAGTTCTTC.

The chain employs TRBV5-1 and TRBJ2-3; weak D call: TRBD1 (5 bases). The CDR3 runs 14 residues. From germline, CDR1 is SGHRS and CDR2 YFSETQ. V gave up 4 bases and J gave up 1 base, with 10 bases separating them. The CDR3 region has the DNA TGCGCCAGCAGCCTCGGACACGGCACAGATACGCAGTATTTT. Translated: CASSLGHGTDTQYF.